The present TCR beta chain was sequenced within a study of cytotoxic CD8 clonotypes in ibrutinib-treated CLL. The V gene's germline CDR1 is SGHAT and CDR2 FQDESV (reference sequence). CDR3 size: 17 residues. The V end was cut by 3 bases, the J end by 0 bases, with 12 bases between. TCRdb's copy holds only in-frame clones and misses some; the assay was immunoSEQ multiplex PCR. The data contain tens of thousands of clones, 90% of them singletons. The source material was PBMCs, sampled after 12 months of ibrutinib treatment. The chain links TRBV11-1 to TRBJ2-6; a possible D gene is TRBD2 (6 bases). The receptor's source is a human donor with chronic lymphocytic leukemia. This CDR3 is CASSFWTIDSGANVLTF. The CDR3 DNA reads TGTGCCAGCAGCTTCTGGACTATAGACTCTGGGGCCAACGTCCTGACTTTC.